The clone carrying this T cell receptor (beta chain) came up many times. The CDR3 spans 14 residues. The germline V gene has CDR1 SGHTA and CDR2 FQGNSA. The junction had 4 bases not matched to a gene; V was cut back by 2 bases and J by 6 bases. The sample comes from a study of human T cells and chemical hapten exposure. About the study: Mostly female, the patients presented with alopecia areata, totalis or universalis.

For the library, individual cDNA molecules each received unique molecular identifiers. TCRdb processed the RACE reads anew with MiXCR; each CDR3 protein has one entry. In the table there are more than 300,000 distinct CDR3 sequences, roughly 5% of which are singletons. Time point: pre-sensitization, week 0. Specified treatment: therapeutic diphenylcyclopropenone sensitization with weekly scalp DPC. The sample here was whole blood, taken in connection with sensitization to the hapten diphenylcyclopropenone (DPC). The rearrangement links TRBV7-2 to TRBJ1-2; TRBD1 matches at 9 bases. The TCR comes from a woman in her fifties or sixties with alopecia areata. Some clones in this sample may be carry-over from other donors' samples. The CDR3 reads CASSLLDRGHGYTF. The CDR3 coding sequence is TGTGCCAGCAGCTTATTGGACAGGGGTCATGGCTACACCTTC.